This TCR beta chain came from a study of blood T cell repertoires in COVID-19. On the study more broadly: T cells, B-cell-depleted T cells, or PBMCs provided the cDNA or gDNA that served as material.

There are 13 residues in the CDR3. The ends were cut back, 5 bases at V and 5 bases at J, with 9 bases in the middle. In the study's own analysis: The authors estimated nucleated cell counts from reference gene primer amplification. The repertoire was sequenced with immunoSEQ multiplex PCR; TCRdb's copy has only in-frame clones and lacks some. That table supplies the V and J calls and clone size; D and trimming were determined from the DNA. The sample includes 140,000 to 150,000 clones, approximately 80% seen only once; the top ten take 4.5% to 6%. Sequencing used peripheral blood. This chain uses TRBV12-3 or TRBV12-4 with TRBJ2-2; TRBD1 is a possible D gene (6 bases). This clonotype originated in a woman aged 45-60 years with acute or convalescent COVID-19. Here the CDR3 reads CASSQGRTGELFF. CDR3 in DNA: TGTGCCAGCAGTCAGGGGAGAACCGGGGAGCTGTTTTTT.